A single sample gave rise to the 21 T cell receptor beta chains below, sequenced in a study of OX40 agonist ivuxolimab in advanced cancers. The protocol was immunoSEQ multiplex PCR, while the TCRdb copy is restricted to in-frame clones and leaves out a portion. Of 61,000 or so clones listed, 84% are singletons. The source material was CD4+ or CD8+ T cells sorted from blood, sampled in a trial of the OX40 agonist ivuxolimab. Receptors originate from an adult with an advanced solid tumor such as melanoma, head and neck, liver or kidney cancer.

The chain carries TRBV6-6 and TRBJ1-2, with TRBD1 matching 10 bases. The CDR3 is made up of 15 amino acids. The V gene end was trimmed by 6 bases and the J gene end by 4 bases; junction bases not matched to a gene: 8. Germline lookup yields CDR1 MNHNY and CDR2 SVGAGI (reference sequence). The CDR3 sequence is CASSPGQGKGYGYTF. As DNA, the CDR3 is TGTGCCAGCAGCCCGGGACAGGGGAAGGGCTATGGCTACACCTTC.

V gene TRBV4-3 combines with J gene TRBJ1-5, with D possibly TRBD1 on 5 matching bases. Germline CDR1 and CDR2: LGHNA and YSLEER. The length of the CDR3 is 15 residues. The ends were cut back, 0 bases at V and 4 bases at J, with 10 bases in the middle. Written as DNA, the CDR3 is TGCGCCAGCAGCCAAGACCCTGGGGGGAATCAGCCCCAGCATTTT. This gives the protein CASSQDPGGNQPQHF.

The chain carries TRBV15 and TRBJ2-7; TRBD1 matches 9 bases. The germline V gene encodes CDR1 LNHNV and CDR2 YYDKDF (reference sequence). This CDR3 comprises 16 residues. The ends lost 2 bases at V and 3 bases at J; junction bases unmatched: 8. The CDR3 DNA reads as TGTGCCACCAGCAGACCTCCGGGACAGGGAGACTACGAGCAGTACTTC. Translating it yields CATSRPPGQGDYEQYF.

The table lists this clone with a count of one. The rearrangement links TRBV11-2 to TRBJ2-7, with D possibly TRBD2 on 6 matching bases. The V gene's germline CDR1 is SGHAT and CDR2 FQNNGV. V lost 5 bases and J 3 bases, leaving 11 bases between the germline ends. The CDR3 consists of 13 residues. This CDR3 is CASSLGLGYEQYF. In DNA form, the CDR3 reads TGTGCCAGCAGCCTGGGACTGGGCTACGAGCAGTACTTC. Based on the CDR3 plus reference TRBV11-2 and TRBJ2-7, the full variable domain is EAGVAQSPRYKIIEKRQSVAFWCNPISGHATLYWYQQILGQGPKLLIQFQNNGVVDDSQLPKDRFSAERLKGVDSTLKIQPAKLEDSAVYLCASSLGLGYEQYFGPGTRLTVT.

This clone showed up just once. CDR3 loop: CASSLKGTTEAFF. The CDR3 coding sequence is TGCGCCAGCAGCTTGAAGGGGACCACTGAAGCTTTCTTT. The chain couples TRBV5-1 to TRBJ1-1, with D possibly being TRBD1 (5 bases). The V end was cut by 1 base, the J end by 4 bases, with 8 bases between. The CDR3 contains 13 residues. Per the germline V gene, CDR1 is SGHRS and CDR2 is YFSETQ.

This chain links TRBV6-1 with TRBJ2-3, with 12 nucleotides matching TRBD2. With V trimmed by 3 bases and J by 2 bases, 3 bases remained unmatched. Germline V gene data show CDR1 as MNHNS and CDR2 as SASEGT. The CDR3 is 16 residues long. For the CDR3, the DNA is TGTGCCAGCAGTGACCGACTAGCGGGAGACACAGATACGCAGTATTTT. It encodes CASSDRLAGDTDTQYF.

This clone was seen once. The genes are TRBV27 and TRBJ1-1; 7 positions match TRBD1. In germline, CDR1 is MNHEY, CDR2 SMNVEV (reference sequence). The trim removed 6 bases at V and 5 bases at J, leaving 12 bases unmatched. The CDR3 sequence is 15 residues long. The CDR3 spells CASRGIRGWDTEAFF. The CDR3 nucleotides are TGTGCCAGCAGAGGCATCAGGGGGTGGGATACTGAAGCTTTCTTT.

The chain's CDR3 is CSVGRLLTDTQYF. DNA for the CDR3: TGCAGCGTCGGACGGCTCCTCACAGATACGCAGTATTTT. V gene TRBV29-1 combines with J gene TRBJ2-3; no reliable D call. The germline V gene has CDR1 SQVTM and CDR2 ANQGSEA. V was trimmed by 6 bases and J by 2 bases, leaving 12 bases between them. The CDR3 consists of 13 residues.

The CDR3 region is CASRLQGYYGYTF. CDR3 coding DNA: TGTGCCAGCAGGTTACAGGGATACTATGGCTACACCTTC. This chain connects TRBV2 to TRBJ1-2; D may be TRBD1 (6 bases). Between the trimmed V and J ends, which lost 6 bases and 3 bases, there was a span of 11 bases. Germline V gene data show CDR1 as SNHLY and CDR2 as FYNNEI. The CDR3 extends over 13 amino acids.

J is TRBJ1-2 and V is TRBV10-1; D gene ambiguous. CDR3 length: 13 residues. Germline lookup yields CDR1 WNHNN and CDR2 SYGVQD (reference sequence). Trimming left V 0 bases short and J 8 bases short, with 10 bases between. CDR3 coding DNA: TGCGCCAGCAGTGAGTCTGGTGTAGGGGGCTACACCTTC. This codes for CASSESGVGGYTF.

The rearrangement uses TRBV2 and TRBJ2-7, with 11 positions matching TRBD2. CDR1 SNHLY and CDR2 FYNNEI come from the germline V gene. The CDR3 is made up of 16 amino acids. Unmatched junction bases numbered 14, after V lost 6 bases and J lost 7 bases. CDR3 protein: CASRSRTSGGPKEQYF. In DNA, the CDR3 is TGTGCCAGCAGGTCCAGAACTAGCGGGGGACCCAAGGAGCAGTACTTC. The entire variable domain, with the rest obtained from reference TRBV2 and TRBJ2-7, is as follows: EPEVTQTPSHQVTQMGQEVILRCVPISNHLYFYWYRQILGQKVEFLVSFYNNEISEKSEIFDDQFSVERPDGSNFTLKIRSTKLEDSAMYFCASRSRTSGGPKEQYFGPGTRLTVT.

In DNA form, the CDR3 reads TGTGCCAGCAGCATACAGGGGGCCGGGCAAGAGACCCAGTACTTC. This translates into CASSIQGAGQETQYF. The rearrangement uses TRBV11-2 and TRBJ2-5; 9 nucleotides agree with TRBD1. Trimming cost V 5 bases and J 2 bases; bases outside gene matches: 6. Germline V lookup: CDR1 SGHAT, CDR2 FQNNGV. CDR3 size: 15 residues.

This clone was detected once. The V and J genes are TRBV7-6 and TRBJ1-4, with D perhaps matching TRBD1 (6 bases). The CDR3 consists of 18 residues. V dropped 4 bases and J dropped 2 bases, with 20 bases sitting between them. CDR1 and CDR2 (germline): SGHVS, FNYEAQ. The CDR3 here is CASSSIGRGRPTNEKLFF. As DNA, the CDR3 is TGTGCCAGCAGCTCCATCGGTCGGGGGCGACCTACTAATGAAAAACTGTTTTTT.

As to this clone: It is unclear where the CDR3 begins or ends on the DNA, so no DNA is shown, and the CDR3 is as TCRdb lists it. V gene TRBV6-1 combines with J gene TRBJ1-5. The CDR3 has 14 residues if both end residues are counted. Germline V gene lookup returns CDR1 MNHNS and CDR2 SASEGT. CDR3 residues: CASILGLGNQPQHF.

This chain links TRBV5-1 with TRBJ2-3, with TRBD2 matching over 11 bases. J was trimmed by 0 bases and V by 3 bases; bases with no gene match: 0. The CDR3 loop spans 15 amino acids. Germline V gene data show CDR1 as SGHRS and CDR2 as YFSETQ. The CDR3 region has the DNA TGCGCCAGCAGCTGGACTAGCGGGAGCACAGATACGCAGTATTTT. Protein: CASSWTSGSTDTQYF.

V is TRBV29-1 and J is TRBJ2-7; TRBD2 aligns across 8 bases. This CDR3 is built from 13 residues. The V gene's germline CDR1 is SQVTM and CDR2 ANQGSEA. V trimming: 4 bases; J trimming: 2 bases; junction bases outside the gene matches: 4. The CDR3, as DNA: TGCAGCGTTGTAACGGGAGGGCCCTACGAGCAGTACTTC. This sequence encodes CSVVTGGPYEQYF.

The CDR3 nucleotides read TGCGCCAGCAGCCGATTACTAGCGGGGGGGCCCGCAGATACGCAGTATTTT. This gives the protein CASSRLLAGGPADTQYF. The gene calls are TRBV4-3 and TRBJ2-3; TRBD2 aligns across 13 bases. Germline CDR1 reads LGHNA; CDR2 reads YSLEER. After removal of 4 bases from V and 4 bases from J, the junction contained 8 bases not matched to a gene. The CDR3 is made up of 17 amino acids.

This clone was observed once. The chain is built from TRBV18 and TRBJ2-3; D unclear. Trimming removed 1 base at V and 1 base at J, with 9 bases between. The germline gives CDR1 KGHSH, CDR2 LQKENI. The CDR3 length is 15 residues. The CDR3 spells CASSPRNGGTDTQYF. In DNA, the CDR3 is TGTGCCAGCTCACCACGGAATGGGGGCACAGATACGCAGTATTTT.

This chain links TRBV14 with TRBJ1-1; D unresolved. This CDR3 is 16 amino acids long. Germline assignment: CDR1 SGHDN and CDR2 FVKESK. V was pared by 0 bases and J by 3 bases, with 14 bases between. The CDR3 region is CASSQDMWYRDTEAFF. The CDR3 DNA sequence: TGTGCCAGCAGCCAAGACATGTGGTATCGAGACACTGAAGCTTTCTTT.

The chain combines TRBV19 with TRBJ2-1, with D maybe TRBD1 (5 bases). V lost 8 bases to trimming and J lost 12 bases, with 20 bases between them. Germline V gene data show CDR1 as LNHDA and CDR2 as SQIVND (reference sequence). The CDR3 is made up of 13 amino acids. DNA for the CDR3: TGTGCCAGTGGGTTGTCAAGGCTCCAGGGGCAGTTCTTC. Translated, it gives CASGLSRLQGQFF.

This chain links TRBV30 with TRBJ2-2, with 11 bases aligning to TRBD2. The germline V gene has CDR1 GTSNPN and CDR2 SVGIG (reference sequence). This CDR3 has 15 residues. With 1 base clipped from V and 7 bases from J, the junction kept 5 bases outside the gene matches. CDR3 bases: TGTGCCTGGAGTGGGTTAGCGGGAGGGCTCGGGGAGCTGTTTTTT. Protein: CAWSGLAGGLGELFF. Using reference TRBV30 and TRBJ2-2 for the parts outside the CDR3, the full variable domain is SQTIHQWPATLVQPVGSPLSLECTVEGTSNPNLYWYRQAAGRGLQLLFYSVGIGQISSEVPQNLSASRPQDRQFILSSKKLLLSDSGFYLCAWSGLAGGLGELFFGEGSRLTVL.